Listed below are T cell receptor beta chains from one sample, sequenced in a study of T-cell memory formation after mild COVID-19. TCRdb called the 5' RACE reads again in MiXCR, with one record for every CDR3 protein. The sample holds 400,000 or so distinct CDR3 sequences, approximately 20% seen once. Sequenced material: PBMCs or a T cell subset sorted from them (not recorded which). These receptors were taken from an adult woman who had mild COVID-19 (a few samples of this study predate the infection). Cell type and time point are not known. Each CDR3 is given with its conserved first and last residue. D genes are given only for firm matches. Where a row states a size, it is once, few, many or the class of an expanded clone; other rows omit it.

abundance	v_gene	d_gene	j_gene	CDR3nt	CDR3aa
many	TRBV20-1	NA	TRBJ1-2	TGCAGTGCGGCGAGACAGGCATTCTCTGCGACCCCTAACTATGGCTACACCTTC	CSAARQAFSATPNYGYTF
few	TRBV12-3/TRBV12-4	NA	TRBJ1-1	TGTGCCAGCAGTTCCGGGGCCCGGGGAGCTTTCTTT	CASSSGARGAFF
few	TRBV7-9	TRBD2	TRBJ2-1	TGTGCCAGCAGCTCCCAGCCCGGGACTAGCGGGATCTACAATGAGCAGTTCTTC	CASSSQPGTSGIYNEQFF
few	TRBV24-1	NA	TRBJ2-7	TGTGCCACCAGTGGCGGACCGCTTTCCTACGAGCAGTACTTC	CATSGGPLSYEQYF
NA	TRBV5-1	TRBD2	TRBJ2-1	TGCGCCAGCAGCTCAGACCTAGCGGGAGGCACCAATGAGCAGTTCTTC	CASSSDLAGGTNEQFF
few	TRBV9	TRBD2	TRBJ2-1	TGTGCCAGCACGCGACTAGCGGATTACAATGAGCAGTTCTTC	CASTRLADYNEQFF
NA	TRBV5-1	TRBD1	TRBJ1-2	TGCGCCAGCAGCTACCGGGACAGGGTCTATGGCTACACCTTC	CASSYRDRVYGYTF
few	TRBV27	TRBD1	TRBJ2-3	TGTGCCAGCAGTTTATCAGGGGGCAATGCGCAGTATTTT	CASSLSGGNAQYF
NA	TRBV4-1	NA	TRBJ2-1	TGCGCCAGCAGCCAAGATCCCGGAGCCTACAATGAGCAGTTCTTC	CASSQDPGAYNEQFF
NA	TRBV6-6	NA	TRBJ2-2	TGTGCCAGCAGTTACTCCGGACGGACCTCCGGCACCGGGGAGCTGTTTTTT	CASSYSGRTSGTGELFF
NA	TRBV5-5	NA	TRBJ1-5	TGTGCCAGCAGCTCCCCGAGCGGTAATCAGCCCCAGCATTTT	CASSSPSGNQPQHF
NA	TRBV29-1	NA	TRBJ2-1	TGCAGCGTTGCTCTTGGGGTTGAGGGTGAGCAGTTCTTC	CSVALGVEGEQFF
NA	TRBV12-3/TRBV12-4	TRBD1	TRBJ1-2	TGTGCCAGCAATCCCAGATTGACAGGGAACTATGGCTACACCTTC	CASNPRLTGNYGYTF
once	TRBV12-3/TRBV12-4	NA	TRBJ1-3	TGTGCCAGCACTTTACCCTGGGACGCCGGAAACACCATATATTTT	CASTLPWDAGNTIYF
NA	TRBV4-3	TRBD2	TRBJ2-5	TGCGCCAGCAGCCAAGAGACCGGGAGGGCCGGGGAGACCCAGTACTTC	CASSQETGRAGETQYF
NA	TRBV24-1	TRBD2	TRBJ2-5	TGTGCCACCAGTGCCCTAGCGGGGGGCCAAGAGACCCAGTACTTC	CATSALAGGQETQYF
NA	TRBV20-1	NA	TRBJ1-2	TGCAGTGCTAGAGCCCGAGGGGAATGGGACGGCTACACCTTC	CSARARGEWDGYTF
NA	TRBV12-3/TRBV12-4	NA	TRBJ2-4	TGTGCCAGCAGTTTAGGAGGGGAAAGGGCCAAAAACATTCAGTACTTC	CASSLGGERAKNIQYF
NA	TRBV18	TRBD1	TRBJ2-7	TGTGCCAGCTCACCAATGGGACAGGCCTACGAGCAGTACTTC	CASSPMGQAYEQYF
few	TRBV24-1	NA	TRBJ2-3	TGTGCCACCAGTGACTGGTCTTCAAATACGCAGTATTTT	CATSDWSSNTQYF
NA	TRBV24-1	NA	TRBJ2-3	TGTGCCACCAGTGAAGCTCGGACGCCAACAGATACGCAGTATTTT	CATSEARTPTDTQYF
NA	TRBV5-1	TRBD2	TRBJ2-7	TGCGCCAGCAGCTTCGGGACTAGCGGGACCACTTTTTACGAGCAGTACTTC	CASSFGTSGTTFYEQYF
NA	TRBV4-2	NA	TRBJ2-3	TGTGCCAGCAGCCAAGATTGGGCGTTAGATACGCAGTATTTT	CASSQDWALDTQYF
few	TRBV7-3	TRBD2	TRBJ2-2	TGTGCCAGCAGCTCCAAAGCGGGAGTTAGAAACACCGGGGAGCTGTTTTTT	CASSSKAGVRNTGELFF
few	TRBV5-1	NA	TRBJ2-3	TGCGCCAGCAGCTTGGGACCGCCTACAGATACGCAGTATTTT	CASSLGPPTDTQYF
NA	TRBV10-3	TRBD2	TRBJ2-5	TGTGCCATCAGTGGGACTAGAGAGACCCAGTACTTC	CAISGTRETQYF
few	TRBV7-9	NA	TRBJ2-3	TGTGCCAGCAGCTTAATCCCTGGAACCACAGATACGCAGTATTTT	CASSLIPGTTDTQYF
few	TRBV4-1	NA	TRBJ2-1	TGCGCCAGCAGCCAAGTCTACCTCGAGGGCAATGAGCAGTTCTTC	CASSQVYLEGNEQFF
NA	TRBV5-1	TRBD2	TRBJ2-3	TGCGCCAGCAGCCTAGGACTAGCTCAGACAGATACGCAGTATTTT	CASSLGLAQTDTQYF
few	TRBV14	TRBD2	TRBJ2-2	TGTGCCAGCAGATACCTAGCGGGCACCGGGGAGCTGTTTTTT	CASRYLAGTGELFF
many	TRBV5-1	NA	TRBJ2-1	TGCGCCAGCAGCCCTTTGGGCGCAAACAATGAGCAGTTCTTC	CASSPLGANNEQFF
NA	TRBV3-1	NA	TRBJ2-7	TGTGCCAGCAGCCGCTACCTCCGGGGGACTTCCGAGCAGTACTTC	CASSRYLRGTSEQYF
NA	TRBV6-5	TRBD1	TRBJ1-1	TGTGCCAGCACCGGAGACAGGGGAGCTTTCTTT	CASTGDRGAFF
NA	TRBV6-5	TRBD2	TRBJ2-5	TGTGCCAGCAGTTACTCGAGTAGCGGGAGCCCAGAGACCCAGTACTTC	CASSYSSSGSPETQYF
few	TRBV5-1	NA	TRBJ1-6	TGCGCCAGCAGCCCCGACAGGAATTCACCCCTCCACTTT	CASSPDRNSPLHF
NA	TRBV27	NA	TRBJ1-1	TGTGCCAGCAGGAAGTTGACACGGAACACTGAAGCTTTCTTT	CASRKLTRNTEAFF
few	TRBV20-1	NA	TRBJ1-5	TGCAGTGCTAGATCCCCAGAAGGTCAGCCCCAGCATTTT	CSARSPEGQPQHF
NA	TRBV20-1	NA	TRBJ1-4	TGCAGTGTTCGACCGGGAGGGGGTGAAAAACTGTTTTTT	CSVRPGGGEKLFF
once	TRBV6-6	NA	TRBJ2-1	TGTGCCAGCAGTTACGCCGATAATGAGCAGTTCTTC	CASSYADNEQFF
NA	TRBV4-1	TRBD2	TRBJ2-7	TGCGCCAGCAGCCAAGATGGTTTACAGACTAGCGGGAGCTACGAGCAGTACTTC	CASSQDGLQTSGSYEQYF
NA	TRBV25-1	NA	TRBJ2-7	TGTGCCAGCAGTCCTTTGGGGACGCTGACCTACGAGCAGTACTTC	CASSPLGTLTYEQYF
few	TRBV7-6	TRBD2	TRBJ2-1	TGTGCCAGCAGCTGGACTAGCGGCAATGAGCAGTTCTTC	CASSWTSGNEQFF
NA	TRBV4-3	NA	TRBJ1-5	TGCGCCAGCAGCCAAGATCAATCTGGGTTAGGTAATCAGCCCCAGCATTTT	CASSQDQSGLGNQPQHF
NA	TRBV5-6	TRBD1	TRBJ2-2	TGTGCCAGCAGCTTCCAGGGGGCGCTTGGCGGGGAGCTGTTTTTT	CASSFQGALGGELFF